Presented here are 15 T cell receptor beta chains from one specimen sequenced in a study of blood T cell repertoires in COVID-19. TCRdb's copy holds only in-frame clones and misses some; the assay was immunoSEQ multiplex PCR. The sample records about 89,000 clones, 65% to 80% being singletons. The sequenced material came from peripheral blood. The receptor source for this set is a human donor in a cohort sampled during active COVID-19.

This clone showed up just a few times. The rearrangement joins TRBV27 to TRBJ2-7; no definite D call. Germline V gene lookup returns CDR1 MNHEY and CDR2 SMNVEV (reference sequence). The CDR3 spans 15 residues. V was shortened by 4 bases and J by 0 bases, with 13 bases between the two germline ends. The CDR3 sequence is CASSSTTRFSYEQYF. CDR3 DNA sequence: TGTGCCAGCAGTTCTACTACAAGGTTCTCCTACGAGCAGTACTTC.

V is TRBV27 and J is TRBJ1-6; D is ambiguous. Deletions cut 3 bases from V and 9 bases from J, with 9 bases between. The CDR3 runs 13 residues. Germline-derived CDR1 and CDR2 are MNHEY and SMNVEV (reference sequence). The DNA for the CDR3 is TGTGCCAGCAGTTTCGTGGCAAGTTCACCCCTCCACTTT. Protein: CASSFVASSPLHF.

The chain has TRBV7-3 and TRBJ2-3; TRBD2 aligns across 9 bases. The CDR3 covers 18 residues. Germline loops: CDR1 SGHTA, CDR2 FQGTGA. The J segment lost 6 bases and the V segment lost 2 bases, leaving 15 bases of the junction unmatched. DNA of the CDR3: TGTGCCAGCAGCTTAGGTCGGCCTAGCGGGATATGGCGGGATACGCAGTATTTT. This sequence encodes CASSLGRPSGIWRDTQYF.

Only one count was recorded for this clone. The chain joins TRBV5-1 to TRBJ1-6; 7 positions match TRBD1. The V gene's germline CDR1 is SGHRS and CDR2 YFSETQ. The CDR3 spans 16 residues. After removal of 3 bases from V and 0 bases from J, the junction contained 3 bases not matched to a gene. This CDR3 is CASSSRGNSYNSPLHF. In DNA form, the CDR3 reads TGCGCCAGCAGCTCCAGGGGGAACTCCTATAATTCACCCCTCCACTTT.

The chain carries TRBV7-2 and TRBJ2-7; no firm D call. Germline V lookup: CDR1 SGHTA, CDR2 FQGNSA. The CDR3 covers 13 residues. V lost 1 base, J lost 3 bases, and 7 bases lay in between. DNA for the CDR3: TGTGCCAGCAGCTTAGACCACTACTACGAGCAGTACTTC. As protein: CASSLDHYYEQYF.

This chain uses TRBV7-9 with TRBJ1-2; TRBD1 matches 7 bases. Germline V gives CDR1 SEHNR, CDR2 FQNEAQ (reference sequence). Losses at the gene ends were 5 bases for V and 7 bases for J; bases not matched to a gene: 7. This CDR3 spans 13 amino acids. The CDR3 loop is CASSRQGTSGYTF. As DNA, the CDR3 is TGTGCCAGCAGCAGACAGGGCACGAGTGGCTACACCTTC.

The rearrangement uses TRBV6-2 or TRBV6-3 and TRBJ2-7; 9 nucleotides match TRBD2. The ends lost 5 bases at V and 3 bases at J; junction bases unmatched: 14. The V gene's germline CDR1 is MNHEY and CDR2 SVGEGT. The length of the CDR3 is 17 residues. The CDR3 sequence: CASSVGRGREGDYEQYF. The DNA of the CDR3 is TGTGCCAGCAGTGTAGGGAGAGGGCGGGAGGGAGACTACGAGCAGTACTTC.

This clone was counted once. The CDR3: CASSLTSGTVISPQHF. In DNA, the CDR3 is TGTGCCAGCAGTTTAACCTCCGGGACAGTAATCAGTCCCCAGCATTTT. This sequence joins TRBV28 and TRBJ1-5; TRBD1 matches 7 bases. Trimming took 2 bases from V and 10 from J; bases not matched to a gene: 14. The CDR3 runs to 16 residues. The V gene's germline CDR1 is MDHEN and CDR2 SYDVKM.

V is TRBV4-3 and J is TRBJ1-6; D unclear. This CDR3 is built from 16 residues. In germline, CDR1 is LGHNA, CDR2 YSLEER. V lost 0 bases and J lost 4, with 10 bases in between. CDR3: CASSQDPNGYNSPLHF. The DNA of the CDR3 is TGCGCCAGCAGCCAAGATCCCAACGGTTATAATTCACCCCTCCACTTT.

For this clone: Within the sample, other DNA sequences also encode this same CDR3. The rearrangement uses TRBV6-2 or TRBV6-3 and TRBJ2-7; tentatively, D is TRBD2 (5 bases). Per the germline V gene, CDR1 is MNHEY and CDR2 is SVGEGT. The V gene lost 3 bases and the J gene lost 1 base, with 10 bases spanning the gap. This CDR3 region has 14 residues. CDR3 in DNA: TGTGCCAGCAGTTATGTGGACTCTTCCTACGAGCAGTACTTC. This sequence encodes CASSYVDSSYEQYF.

This chain connects TRBV28 to TRBJ1-3, with D possibly being TRBD1 (6 bases). Germline CDR1 and CDR2: MDHEN and SYDVKM. This CDR3 is built from 17 residues. V was trimmed by 4 bases and J by 4 bases, leaving 20 bases between them. The CDR3 bases are TGTGCCAGCAGTTCCGTACAACAGGGCAGATTCGGAAACACCATATATTTT. Its protein product is CASSSVQQGRFGNTIYF. The full variable domain, rest sourced from reference TRBV28 and TRBJ1-3, is DVKVTQSSRYLVKRTGEKVFLECVQDMDHENMFWYRQDPGLGLRLIYFSYDVKMKEKGDIPEGYSVSREKKERFSLILESASTNQTSMYLCASSSVQQGRFGNTIYFGEGSWLTVV.

The chain employs TRBV5-6 and TRBJ1-2; the match to TRBD1 covers 7 bases. V was pared by 2 bases and J by 4 bases, with 8 bases of the junction left unmatched. The CDR3 covers 15 residues. From germline, CDR1 is SGHDT and CDR2 YYEEEE. CDR3 in DNA: TGTGCCAGCAGCTTATACAGGGGAGTGGGCTATGGCTACACCTTC. The encoded protein is CASSLYRGVGYGYTF.

V gene TRBV28 combines with J gene TRBJ1-2; 8 nucleotides agree with TRBD1. This CDR3 comprises 12 residues. V trimming: 6 bases; J trimming: 8 bases; junction bases outside the gene matches: 5. Germline V CDR1 and CDR2: MDHEN, SYDVKM. For the CDR3, the DNA is TGTGCCAGCAGGCCAACAGGGGGAGGCTACACCTTC. Amino acid sequence: CASRPTGGGYTF.

The chain joins TRBV5-4 to TRBJ1-6; D is unresolved. V gave up 0 bases and J gave up 7 bases, with 11 bases separating them. Germline loops: CDR1 SGHNT, CDR2 YYREEE (reference sequence). This CDR3 has 15 amino acids. The CDR3 loop reads CASSLESGLNSPLHF. The CDR3 DNA reads TGTGCCAGCAGCTTGGAGTCGGGTCTGAATTCACCCCTCCACTTT.

V gene TRBV11-2 combines with J gene TRBJ2-5; D perhaps matches TRBD2 (5 bases). This CDR3 comprises 15 residues. Trimming removed 3 bases at V and 2 bases at J, with 13 bases between. The V gene's germline CDR1 is SGHAT and CDR2 FQNNGV. CDR3 nucleotide sequence: TGTGCCAGCAGCTTGAGAGGGAGAACACAAGAGACCCAGTACTTC. Translated, it gives CASSLRGRTQETQYF.